The clone carrying this T cell receptor beta chain has more than one count but fewer than ten. The antigen is undetermined. Unique molecular identifiers were used in preparing the TCRbeta library. TCRdb re-called the PCR reads with MiXCR, one entry per CDR3 protein. This sample has 800,000 to 1,000,000 distinct CDR3 sequences, with about 26% found just once. This sample stems from a study of T-cell reconstitution after alpha-beta-depleted transplantation in children. The germline CDR1 and CDR2 sequences are MNHEY and SVGEGT. Between the trimmed V and J ends, which lost 6 bases and 10 bases, there was a span of 15 bases. CDR3 length: 12 residues. Points from the study as a whole: Several hundred rapidly expanded clones from non-depleted graft cells reportedly supplied alpha-beta T cells about two months post-transplant. T-cell counts and diversity at one year post-transplant came mainly from newly produced T cells.

The chain joins TRBV6-2 or TRBV6-3 to TRBJ1-1; D unresolved. The source material was PBMCs, mostly from graft donor cells, sampled 360 days after TCRalphabeta/CD19-depleted stem cell transplant. The TCR originated in a boy less than two years old who had a stem cell transplant for SCID, so the T cells may come from the graft donor. The CDR3 loop is CASSQVRRGAFF. CDR3 DNA: TGTGCCAGCAGCCAGGTTCGTCGGGGAGCTTTCTTT.